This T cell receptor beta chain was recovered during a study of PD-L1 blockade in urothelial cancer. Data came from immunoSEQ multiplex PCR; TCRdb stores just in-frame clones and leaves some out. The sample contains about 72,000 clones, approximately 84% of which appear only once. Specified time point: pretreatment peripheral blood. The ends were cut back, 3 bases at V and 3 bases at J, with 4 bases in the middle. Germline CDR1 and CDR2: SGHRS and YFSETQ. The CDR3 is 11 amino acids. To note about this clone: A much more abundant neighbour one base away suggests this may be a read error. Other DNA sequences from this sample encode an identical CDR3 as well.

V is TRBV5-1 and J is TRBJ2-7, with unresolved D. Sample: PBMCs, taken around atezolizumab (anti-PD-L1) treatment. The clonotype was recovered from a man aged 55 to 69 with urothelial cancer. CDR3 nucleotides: TGCGCCAGCAGCTCAAACTACGAGCAGTACTTC. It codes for CASSSNYEQYF.